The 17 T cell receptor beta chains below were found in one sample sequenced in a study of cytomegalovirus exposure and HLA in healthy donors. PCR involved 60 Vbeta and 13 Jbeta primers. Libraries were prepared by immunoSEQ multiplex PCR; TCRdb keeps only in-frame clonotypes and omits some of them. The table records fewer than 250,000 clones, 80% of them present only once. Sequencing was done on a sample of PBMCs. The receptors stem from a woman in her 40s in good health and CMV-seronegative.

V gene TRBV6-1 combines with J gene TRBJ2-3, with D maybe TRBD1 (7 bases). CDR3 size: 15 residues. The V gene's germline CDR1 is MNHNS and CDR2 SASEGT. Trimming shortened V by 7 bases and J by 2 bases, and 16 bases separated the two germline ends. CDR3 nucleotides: TGTGCCAGCAACAGGGGTCTAGCGCTCACAGATACGCAGTATTTT. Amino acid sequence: CASNRGLALTDTQYF.

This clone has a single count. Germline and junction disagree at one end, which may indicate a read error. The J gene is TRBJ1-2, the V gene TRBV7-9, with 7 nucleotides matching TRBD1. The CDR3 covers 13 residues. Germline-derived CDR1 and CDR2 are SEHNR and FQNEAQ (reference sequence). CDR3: CSSSSGQHYGYTF. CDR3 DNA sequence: TGTTCCAGCAGCTCGGGACAGCACTATGGCTACACCTTC.

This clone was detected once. The CDR3 region has the DNA TGTGCCAGCAGAATCCTAGCGGGAGTAGATACCGGGGAGCTGTTTTTT. Its translation: CASRILAGVDTGELFF. The chain joins TRBV6-6 to TRBJ2-2; 10 bases are shared with TRBD2. The junction had 9 bases not matched to a gene; V was cut back by 6 bases and J by 5 bases. CDR3 length equals 16 residues. The V gene's germline CDR1 is MNHNY and CDR2 SVGAGI (reference sequence).

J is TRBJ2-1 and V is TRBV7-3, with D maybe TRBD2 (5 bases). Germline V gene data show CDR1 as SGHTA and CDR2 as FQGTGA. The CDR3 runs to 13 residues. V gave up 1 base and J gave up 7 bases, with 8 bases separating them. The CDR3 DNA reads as TGTGCCAGCAGCTTAAACAGAGGGAATGAGCAGTTCTTC. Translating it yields CASSLNRGNEQFF.

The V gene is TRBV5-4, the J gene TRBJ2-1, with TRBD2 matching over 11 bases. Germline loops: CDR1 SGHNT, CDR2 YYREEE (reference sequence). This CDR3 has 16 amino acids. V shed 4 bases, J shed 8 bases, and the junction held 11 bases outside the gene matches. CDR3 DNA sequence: TGTGCCAGCAGCCATTCGCTAGCGGGAGGTGTCCATGAGCAGTTCTTC. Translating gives CASSHSLAGGVHEQFF.

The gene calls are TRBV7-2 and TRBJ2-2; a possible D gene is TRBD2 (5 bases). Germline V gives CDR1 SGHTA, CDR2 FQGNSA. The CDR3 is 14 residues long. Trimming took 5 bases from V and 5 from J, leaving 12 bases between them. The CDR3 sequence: CASSTVAGTGELFF. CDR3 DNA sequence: TGTGCCAGCAGCACAGTGGCGGGTACCGGGGAGCTGTTTTTT.

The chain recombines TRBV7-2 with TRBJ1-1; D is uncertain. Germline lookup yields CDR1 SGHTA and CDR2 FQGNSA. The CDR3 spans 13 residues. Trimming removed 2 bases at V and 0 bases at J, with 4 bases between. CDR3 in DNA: TGTGCCAGCAGCTTACACATGAACACTGAAGCTTTCTTT. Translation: CASSLHMNTEAFF.

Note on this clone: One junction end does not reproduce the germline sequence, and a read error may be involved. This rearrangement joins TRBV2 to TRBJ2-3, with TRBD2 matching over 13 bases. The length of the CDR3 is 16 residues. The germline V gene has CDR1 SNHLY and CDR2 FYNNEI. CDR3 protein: CASSAGTSGVGDTRYF. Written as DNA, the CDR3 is TGTGCCAGCAGCGCTGGGACTAGCGGGGTTGGAGATACGCGGTATTTT.

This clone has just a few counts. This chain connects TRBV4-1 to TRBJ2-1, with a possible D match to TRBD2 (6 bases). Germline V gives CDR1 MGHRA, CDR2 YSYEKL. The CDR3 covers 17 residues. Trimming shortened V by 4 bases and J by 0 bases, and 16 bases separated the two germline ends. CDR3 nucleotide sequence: TGCGCCAGCAGCCGGGGCCCGGAGGGTACCTCCTACAATGAGCAGTTCTTC. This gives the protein CASSRGPEGTSYNEQFF.

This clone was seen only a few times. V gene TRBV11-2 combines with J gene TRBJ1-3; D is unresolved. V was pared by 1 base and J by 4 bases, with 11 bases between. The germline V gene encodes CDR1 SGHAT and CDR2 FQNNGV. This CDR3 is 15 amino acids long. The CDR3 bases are TGTGCCAGCAGCTTAGTTCGGGGTGCAGGAAACACCATATATTTT. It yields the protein CASSLVRGAGNTIYF.

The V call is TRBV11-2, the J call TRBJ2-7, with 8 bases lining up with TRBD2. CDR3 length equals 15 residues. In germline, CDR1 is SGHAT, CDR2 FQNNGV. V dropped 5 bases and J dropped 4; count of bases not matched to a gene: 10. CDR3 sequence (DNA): TGTGCCAGCAGCCCGGATAGACTAGCGTCATACGAGCAGTACTTC. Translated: CASSPDRLASYEQYF.

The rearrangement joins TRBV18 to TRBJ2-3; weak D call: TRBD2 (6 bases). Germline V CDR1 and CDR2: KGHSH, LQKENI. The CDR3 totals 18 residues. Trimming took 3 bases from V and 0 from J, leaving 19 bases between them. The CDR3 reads CASSPLASSTRSTDTQYF. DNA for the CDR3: TGTGCCAGCTCACCTCTAGCGTCCTCAACGCGGAGCACAGATACGCAGTATTTT.

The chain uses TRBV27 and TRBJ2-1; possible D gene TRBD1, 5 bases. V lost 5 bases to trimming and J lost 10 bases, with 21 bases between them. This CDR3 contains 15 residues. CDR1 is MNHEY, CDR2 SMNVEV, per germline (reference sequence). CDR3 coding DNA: TGTGCCAGCAGTCCTCGAAGACAGTCAATCTCCGAGCAGTTCTTC. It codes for CASSPRRQSISEQFF.

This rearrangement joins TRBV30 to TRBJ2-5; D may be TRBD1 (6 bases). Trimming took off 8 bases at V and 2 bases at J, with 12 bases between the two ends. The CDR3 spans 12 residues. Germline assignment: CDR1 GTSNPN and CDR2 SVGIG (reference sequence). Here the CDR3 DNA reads TGTGCCCGAACAGGGTTACAAGAGACCCAGTACTTC. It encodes CARTGLQETQYF.

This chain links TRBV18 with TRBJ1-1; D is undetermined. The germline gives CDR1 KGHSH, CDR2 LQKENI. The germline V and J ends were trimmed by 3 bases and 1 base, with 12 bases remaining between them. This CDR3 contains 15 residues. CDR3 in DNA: TGTGCCAGCTCACCCCCGATCGGGTCGAACACTGAAGCTTTCTTT. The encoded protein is CASSPPIGSNTEAFF.

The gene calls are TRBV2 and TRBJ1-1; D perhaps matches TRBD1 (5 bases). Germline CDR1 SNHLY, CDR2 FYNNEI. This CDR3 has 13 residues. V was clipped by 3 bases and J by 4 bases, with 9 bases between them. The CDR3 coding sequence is TGTGCCAGCAGTGAGCAGGGTACCACTGAAGCTTTCTTT. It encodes CASSEQGTTEAFF.

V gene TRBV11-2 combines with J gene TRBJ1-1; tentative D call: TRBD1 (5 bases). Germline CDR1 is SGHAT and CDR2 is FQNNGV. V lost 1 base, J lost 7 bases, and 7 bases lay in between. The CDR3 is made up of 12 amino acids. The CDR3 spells CASSLVRDEAFF. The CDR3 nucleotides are TGTGCCAGCAGCTTAGTCAGGGATGAAGCTTTCTTT. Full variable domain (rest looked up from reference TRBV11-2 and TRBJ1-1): EAGVAQSPRYKIIEKRQSVAFWCNPISGHATLYWYQQILGQGPKLLIQFQNNGVVDDSQLPKDRFSAERLKGVDSTLKIQPAKLEDSAVYLCASSLVRDEAFFGQGTRLTVV.